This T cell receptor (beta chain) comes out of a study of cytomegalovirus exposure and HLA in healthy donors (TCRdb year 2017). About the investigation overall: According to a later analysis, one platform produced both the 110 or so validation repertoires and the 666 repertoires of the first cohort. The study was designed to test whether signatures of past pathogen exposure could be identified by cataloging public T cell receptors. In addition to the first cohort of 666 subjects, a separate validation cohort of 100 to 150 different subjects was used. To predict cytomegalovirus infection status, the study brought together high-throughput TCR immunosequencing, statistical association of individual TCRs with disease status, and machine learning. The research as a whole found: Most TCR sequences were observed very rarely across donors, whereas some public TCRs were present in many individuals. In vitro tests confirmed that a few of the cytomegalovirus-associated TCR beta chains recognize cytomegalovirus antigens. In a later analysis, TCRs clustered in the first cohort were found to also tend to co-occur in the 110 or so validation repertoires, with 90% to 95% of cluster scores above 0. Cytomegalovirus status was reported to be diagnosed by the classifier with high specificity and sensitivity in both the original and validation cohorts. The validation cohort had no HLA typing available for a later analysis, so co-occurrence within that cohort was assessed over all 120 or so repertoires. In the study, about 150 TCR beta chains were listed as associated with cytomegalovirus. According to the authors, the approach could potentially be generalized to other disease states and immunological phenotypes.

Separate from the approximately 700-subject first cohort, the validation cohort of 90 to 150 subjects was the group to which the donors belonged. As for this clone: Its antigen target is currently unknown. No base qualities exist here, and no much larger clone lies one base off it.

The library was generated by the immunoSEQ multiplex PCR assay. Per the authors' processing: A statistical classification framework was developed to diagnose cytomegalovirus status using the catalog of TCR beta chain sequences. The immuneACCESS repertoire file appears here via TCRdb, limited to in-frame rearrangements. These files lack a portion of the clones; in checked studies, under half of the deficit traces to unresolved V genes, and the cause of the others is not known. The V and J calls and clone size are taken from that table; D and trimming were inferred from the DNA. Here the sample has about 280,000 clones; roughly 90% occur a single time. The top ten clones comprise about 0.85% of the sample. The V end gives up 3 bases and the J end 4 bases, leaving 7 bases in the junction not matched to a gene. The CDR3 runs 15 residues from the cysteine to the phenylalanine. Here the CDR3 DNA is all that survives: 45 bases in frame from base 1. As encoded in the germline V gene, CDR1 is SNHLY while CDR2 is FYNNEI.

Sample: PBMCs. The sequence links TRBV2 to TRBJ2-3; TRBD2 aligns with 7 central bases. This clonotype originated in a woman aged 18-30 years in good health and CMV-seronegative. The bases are TGTGCCAGCAGTGACGAGCGGGGTTATGCAGATACGCAGTATTTT. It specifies CASSDERGYADTQYF.